The rows below give T cell receptor beta chains drawn from one sample of a study of cytomegalovirus exposure and HLA in healthy donors. The repertoire was sequenced with immunoSEQ multiplex PCR; TCRdb's copy has only in-frame clones and lacks some. The table has approximately 200,000 clones, over 60% seen once. The specimen sequenced was PBMCs. The receptors shown here come from a man between 18 and 35 years old in good health and CMV-seronegative. Both conserved end residues are part of each CDR3. Fields, in order: clone size, D gene, V gene, J gene, CDR3 protein, CDR3 DNA. D genes are given only for firm matches. Rows give clone size only sometimes, using once, few, many, or a class for an expanded clone.

>-|-|TRBV29-1|TRBJ2-3
CSGLTKNWDTQYF
TGCAGCGGATTGACAAAAAACTGGGATACGCAGTATTTT
>-|-|TRBV7-9|TRBJ2-5
CASSLPGATTWEQYF
TGTGCCAGCAGCCTTCCCGGAGCTACTACGTGGGAGCAGTACTTC
>-|TRBD1|TRBV7-9|TRBJ1-1
CASSEGQGVNTEAFF
TGTGCCAGCAGCGAGGGACAGGGAGTGAACACTGAAGCTTTCTTT
>-|TRBD1|TRBV28|TRBJ1-2
CASIDRAGIYGYTF
TGTGCCAGCATTGACAGGGCGGGGATTTATGGCTACACCTTC
>-|-|TRBV9|TRBJ2-3
CASSTTGAPVTDTQYF
TGTGCCAGCAGCACCACAGGAGCGCCCGTCACAGATACGCAGTATTTT
>-|-|TRBV21-1|TRBJ1-2
CASSKEVGTGYNYGYTF
TGTGCCAGCAGCAAAGAGGTCGGGACAGGATATAACTATGGCTACACCTTC
>-|TRBD1|TRBV7-3|TRBJ2-3
CASSPKDRLSDTQYF
TGTGCCAGCAGCCCTAAGGACAGGCTATCAGATACGCAGTATTTT
>-|-|TRBV11-3|TRBJ2-2
CASSLEIWGTTNTGELFF
TGTGCCAGCAGCTTAGAGATCTGGGGGACAACGAACACCGGGGAGCTGTTTTTT
>-|-|TRBV27|TRBJ2-7
CASSLSVTGYLHEQYF
TGTGCCAGCAGTTTATCGGTGACAGGTTACCTCCACGAGCAGTACTTC
>few|TRBD1|TRBV7-9|TRBJ1-1
CASSSPPRQGATTEAFF
TGTGCCAGCAGCTCCCCCCCCCGCCAGGGGGCAACAACTGAAGCTTTCTTT
>-|-|TRBV4-3|TRBJ2-1
CASSQANQGFCEQFF
TGCGCCAGCAGCCAAGCCAATCAGGGTTTCTGTGAGCAGTTCTTC
>-|TRBD2|TRBV7-6|TRBJ2-1
CASSPAGVVWNEQFF
TGTGCCAGCAGCCCAGCGGGAGTAGTATGGAATGAGCAGTTCTTC
>-|-|TRBV12-5|TRBJ2-1
CASGPYNEQFF
TGTGCTAGTGGTCCATACAATGAGCAGTTCTTC
>-|-|TRBV5-1|TRBJ1-6
CASRRGEDNSPLHF
TGCGCCAGCCGGAGAGGGGAGGATAATTCACCCCTCCACTTT
>-|TRBD1|TRBV19|TRBJ1-5
CASTRTGGAGQPQHF
TGTGCCAGTACCAGGACAGGGGGCGCGGGTCAGCCCCAGCATTTT
>-|TRBD1|TRBV28|TRBJ1-5
CASSWGQGAHQPQHF
TGTGCCAGCAGTTGGGGACAGGGGGCCCATCAGCCCCAGCATTTT
>-|-|TRBV14|TRBJ1-5
CASSQAGFNQPQHF
TGTGCCAGCAGCCAAGCCGGGTTCAATCAGCCCCAGCATTTT
>-|TRBD1|TRBV15|TRBJ2-7
CATSRDPSGTGAVEQYF
TGTGCCACCAGCAGAGATCCTTCCGGGACAGGGGCAGTGGAGCAGTACTTC
>-|-|TRBV30|TRBJ1-6
CAWSVGVLFGLPSLGNSPLHF
TGTGCCTGGAGTGTGGGAGTCCTTTTTGGCTTACCCTCGCTCGGGAATTCACCCCTCCACTTT
>-|TRBD2|TRBV29-1|TRBJ2-5
CSAQTSSVETQYF
TGCAGCGCTCAGACTAGCTCAGTAGAGACCCAGTACTTC
>-|-|TRBV10-3|TRBJ1-2
CAISELDFPGQTNYGYTF
TGTGCCATCAGTGAGCTTGACTTTCCGGGACAAACTAACTATGGCTACACCTTC
>-|-|TRBV28|TRBJ1-5
CASSQTVGANQPQHF
TGTGCCAGCAGTCAGACCGTGGGAGCAAATCAGCCCCAGCATTTT
>-|TRBD1|TRBV27|TRBJ2-7
CASSPRGTGSYEQYF
TGTGCCAGCAGTCCCCGGGGGACAGGCTCCTACGAGCAGTACTTC